This is a list of T cell receptor beta chains from one sample in a study of radiation and T cells in renal cell carcinoma. Here immunoSEQ multiplex PCR was the method, and the copy in TCRdb shows in-frame clones only, minus some. The data hold around 140,000 clones, with approximately 86% observed a single time. This specimen was blood, taken from a patient whose treatment included radiotherapy and nephrectomy. The receptors derive from a woman aged 50 to 65 with renal cell carcinoma. Both conserved end residues are part of each CDR3. Each record gives: V gene, clone size, D gene, J gene, CDR3 DNA, CDR3 protein. A D gene is named only where the DNA matches it firmly. Not every row has a clone size; where given, it reads once, few, many or a size class.

TRBV7-9	-	TRBD1	TRBJ1-5	TGTGCCAGCATCAACCGGGACAGGGGAAATCAGCCCCAGCATTTT	CASINRDRGNQPQHF
TRBV18	-	TRBD1	TRBJ2-2	TGTGCCAGCTCACTGCCGGGACAGGCTACCACCGGGGAGCTGTTTTTT	CASSLPGQATTGELFF
TRBV1	-	-	TRBJ1-1	TGCACCAGCAGCCTACCTCTCCCACGGGAGGGAAGATACACTGAAGCTTTCTTT	CTSSLPLPREGRYTEAFF
TRBV9	-	-	TRBJ1-2	TGTGCCAGCAGCGTACCAAGCGGCGTGGGCGGCTACACCTTC	CASSVPSGVGGYTF
TRBV28	-	-	TRBJ1-4	TGTGCCAGCAGTTTAAACCGGGGGGCTAATAATGAAAAACTGTTTTTT	CASSLNRGANNEKLFF
TRBV5-1	-	-	TRBJ2-3	TGCGCCAGCAGCTTGGGTGAGGTCACAGATACGCAGTATTTT	CASSLGEVTDTQYF
TRBV7-9	-	-	TRBJ1-4	TGTGCCAGCAGTAGGGGAACTAATGAAAAACTGTTTTTT	CASSRGTNEKLFF
TRBV27	-	-	TRBJ1-1	TGTGCCAGCAGTTTATCGTCAGGGCTATTTGGCACTGAAGCTTTCTTT	CASSLSSGLFGTEAFF
TRBV4-3	-	-	TRBJ1-4	TGCGCCAGCAGACCCGGCGGGGTCGGCGAAAAACTGTTTTTT	CASRPGGVGEKLFF
TRBV5-5	-	TRBD1	TRBJ1-1	TGTGCCAGCATCTCTGACAGGGTGAAAGTAGTGACTGAAGCTTTCTTT	CASISDRVKVVTEAFF
TRBV19	-	-	TRBJ2-3	TGTGCCAGTAGTCCGGTGCAGGGGACAGATACGCAGTATTTT	CASSPVQGTDTQYF
TRBV5-1	-	TRBD1	TRBJ1-5	TGCGCCAGCAGCTTGGGGGACAGGGTAGGCAATCAGCCCCAGCATTTT	CASSLGDRVGNQPQHF
TRBV6-5	-	TRBD1	TRBJ2-7	TGTGCCAGCAGTTACAGGGGGCGTAAATACGAGCAGTACTTC	CASSYRGRKYEQYF
TRBV6-1	-	TRBD1	TRBJ1-3	TGTGCCAGCAGTGGGGGGGACAGTTCTGGGGACACCATATATTTT	CASSGGDSSGDTIYF
TRBV28	-	TRBD1	TRBJ2-2	TGTGCCAGCAGTTTGGTGACAGGGGGCTTCGGGGAGCTGTTTTTT	CASSLVTGGFGELFF
TRBV28	-	-	TRBJ1-5	TGTGCCAGCACCACGGAGAGCAATCAGCCCCAGCATTTT	CASTTESNQPQHF
TRBV7-2	-	TRBD1	TRBJ1-2	TGTGCCAGCAGCCCCCAGACAGGGACGGACTATGGCTACACCTTC	CASSPQTGTDYGYTF
TRBV6-1	-	-	TRBJ1-4	TGTGCCAGCAGGGATGATACAGGGTATGAAAAACTGTTTTTT	CASRDDTGYEKLFF
TRBV18	-	TRBD2	TRBJ2-3	TGTGCCAGCTCACGTCAACTAGCGGGAGGAACAGATACGCAGTATTTT	CASSRQLAGGTDTQYF
TRBV7-2	-	TRBD1	TRBJ1-1	TGTGCCAGCAGCTTAGGTAGACAGGGGAGGGAAGCTTTCTTT	CASSLGRQGREAFF
TRBV6-1	-	TRBD2	TRBJ2-1	TGTGCCGGTCGGGGGGGAAGCTCCTACAATGAGCAGTTCTTC	CAGRGGSSYNEQFF
TRBV7-9	many	-	TRBJ2-1	TGTGCCAGCAGTTTAGGGCAGTCCTACAATGAGCAGTTCTTC	CASSLGQSYNEQFF
TRBV28	-	-	TRBJ1-5	TGTGCCAGCAGTACGAGTCGGCCCCAGCATTTT	CASSTSRPQHF
TRBV4-1	-	-	TRBJ2-1	TGCGCCAGCAGCCCGAAACCGGATCCGCAAATTGGTGAGCAGTTCTTC	CASSPKPDPQIGEQFF
TRBV5-5	-	TRBD1	TRBJ2-7	TGTGCCAGCACTCTAAGTGACAGGGCCTACGAGCAGTACTTC	CASTLSDRAYEQYF
TRBV18	few	TRBD1	TRBJ1-5	TGTGCCAGCTCACCACCGGGACAGCGTCAGCCCCAGCATTTT	CASSPPGQRQPQHF
TRBV27	-	TRBD1	TRBJ2-7	TGTGCCAGCACCCTGACAGGGGGTGGCGGCGAGCAGTACTTC	CASTLTGGGGEQYF
TRBV7-7	-	-	TRBJ1-3	TGTGCTAGCAGCTTAGCCGGAAACACCATATATTTT	CASSLAGNTIYF
TRBV28	-	-	TRBJ1-1	TGTGCCAGCAGTCGATTAGGGCAGAACACTGAAGCTTTCTTT	CASSRLGQNTEAFF
TRBV7-2	-	TRBD2	TRBJ2-3	TGTGCCAGCAGCCCTCGGACTAGCGGGAGTCTAAATACGCAGTATTTT	CASSPRTSGSLNTQYF
TRBV5-1	-	-	TRBJ2-6	TGCGCCAGCGGGGACCCCGGGGCCAACGTCCTGACTTTC	CASGDPGANVLTF
TRBV4-2	-	-	TRBJ2-3	TGTGCCAGCAGCCAATCCCTCGGAGCCTTCACAGATACGCAGTATTTT	CASSQSLGAFTDTQYF
TRBV7-9	-	-	TRBJ2-1	TGTGCCAGCAGCTTAGCGGCGGGCCTCGCCTCTGAGCAGTTCTTC	CASSLAAGLASEQFF
TRBV7-2	-	-	TRBJ1-5	TGTGCCAGCAGCTCCCAGGGGCGTCAGCCCCAGCATTTT	CASSSQGRQPQHF
TRBV2	-	-	TRBJ2-3	TGTGCCAGCAGTGTGCTAGGAGTGACTAGCACAGATACGCAGTATTTT	CASSVLGVTSTDTQYF
TRBV18	once	TRBD1	TRBJ2-1	TGTGCCAGCTCATCTACGACAGGGAGCTCCTACAATGAGCAGTTCTTC	CASSSTTGSSYNEQFF
TRBV19	few	-	TRBJ2-2	TGTGCCAGTCAGGGACACACCGGGGAGCTGTTTTTT	CASQGHTGELFF
TRBV5-1	-	-	TRBJ1-3	TGCGCCAGCAGCTTTGGCAGCTCTGGAAACACCATATATTTT	CASSFGSSGNTIYF
TRBV7-2	-	-	TRBJ1-1	TGTGCCAGCAGCTTAGCAAGGAACACTGAAGCTTTCTTT	CASSLARNTEAFF
TRBV9	-	TRBD2	TRBJ2-7	TGTGCCAGCAGCGTTGGCACCGGGACTAGAGAAATCTCCTACGAGCAGTACTTC	CASSVGTGTREISYEQYF
TRBV5-1	-	-	TRBJ1-4	TGCGCCAGCAGCCCGGGAGCAACTAATGAAAAACTGTTTTTT	CASSPGATNEKLFF
TRBV9	-	-	TRBJ2-3	TGTGCCAGCAGCGTATCGATTCACACAGATACGCAGTATTTT	CASSVSIHTDTQYF
TRBV9	-	-	TRBJ2-2	TGTGCCAGCAGCGCCCTTACTTCCACCGGGGAGCTGTTTTTT	CASSALTSTGELFF
TRBV2	-	-	TRBJ2-6	TGTGCCACCAACCCCGGGGCCAACGTCCTGACTTTC	CATNPGANVLTF
TRBV11-1	-	-	TRBJ2-3	TGTGCCAGCAGCCGAAGGGGGAGGGACACAGATACGCAGTATTTT	CASSRRGRDTDTQYF
TRBV9	few	-	TRBJ1-1	TGTGCCAGCAGCGGGGGAGGAGTCTTGAACACTGAAGCTTTCTTT	CASSGGGVLNTEAFF
TRBV19	-	TRBD1	TRBJ1-1	TGTGCCAGTAGTGCCCCGGGACAGGGGGGCACTGAAGCTTTCTTT	CASSAPGQGGTEAFF
TRBV5-1	-	TRBD1	TRBJ1-6	TGCGCCAGCAGCTCGACAGGGGGCGGGATTGATTCACCCCTCCACTTT	CASSSTGGGIDSPLHF
TRBV7-2	once	-	TRBJ2-7	TGTGCCAGCAGCCAAACGGGGACACACTACGAGCAGTACTTC	CASSQTGTHYEQYF
TRBV5-1	-	TRBD1	TRBJ2-7	TGCGCCAGCAGTCGGGACAGTAGCTCCTACGAGCAGTACTTC	CASSRDSSSYEQYF
TRBV28	once	-	TRBJ1-5	TGTGCCAGCAGTACTCCGACAGGCAGTCAGCCCCAGCATTTT	CASSTPTGSQPQHF
TRBV28	once	-	TRBJ2-7	TGTGCCAGCAGTCCCTTACCACGGACAGAACCGCGGTACTTC	CASSPLPRTEPRYF
TRBV5-7	-	-	TRBJ1-2	TGTGCCAGCAGCTTGGGCCAGGGTGGGGATCCTTATGGCTACACCTTC	CASSLGQGGDPYGYTF
TRBV2	-	-	TRBJ2-5	TGTGCCAGCACCGCCCAGACCCAAGGGAAGCAGTACTTC	CASTAQTQGKQYF
TRBV7-2	-	-	TRBJ1-4	TGTGCCAGCAGCCCAACCTTATTGGGACGAGAAAAACTGTTTTTT	CASSPTLLGREKLFF
TRBV6-5	-	-	TRBJ1-4	TGTGCCACCTCGGGGCAGGCTAATGAAAAACTGTTTTTT	CATSGQANEKLFF
TRBV2	few	TRBD1	TRBJ1-1	TGTGCCAGCATTCGCAGGGGGATGACTGAAGCTTTCTTT	CASIRRGMTEAFF
TRBV4-3	-	-	TRBJ1-1	TGCGCCAGCAGCAAAGACAGAATCGAAGCTTTCTTT	CASSKDRIEAFF
TRBV29-1	-	-	TRBJ2-1	TGCAGCGTCGTAGGGCACCCACAAACCGACAATGAGCAGTTCTTC	CSVVGHPQTDNEQFF
TRBV6-5	-	-	TRBJ2-7	TGTGCCAGCCGGACAGAAAGTACCTACGAGCAGTACTTC	CASRTESTYEQYF